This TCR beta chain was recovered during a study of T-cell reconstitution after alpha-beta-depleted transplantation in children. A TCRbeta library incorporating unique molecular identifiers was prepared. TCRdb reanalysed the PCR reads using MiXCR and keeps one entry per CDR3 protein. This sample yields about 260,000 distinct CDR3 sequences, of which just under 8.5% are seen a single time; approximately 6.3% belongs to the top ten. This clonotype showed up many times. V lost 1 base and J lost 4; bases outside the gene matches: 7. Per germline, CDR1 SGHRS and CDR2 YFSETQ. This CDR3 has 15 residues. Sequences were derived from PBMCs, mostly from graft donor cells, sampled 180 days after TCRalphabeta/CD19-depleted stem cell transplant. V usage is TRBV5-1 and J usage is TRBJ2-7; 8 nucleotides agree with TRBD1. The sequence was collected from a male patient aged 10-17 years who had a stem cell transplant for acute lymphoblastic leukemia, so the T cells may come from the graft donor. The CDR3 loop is CASSLYAGGWYEQYF. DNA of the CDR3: TGCGCCAGCAGCTTGTATGCAGGGGGCTGGTACGAGCAGTACTTC.